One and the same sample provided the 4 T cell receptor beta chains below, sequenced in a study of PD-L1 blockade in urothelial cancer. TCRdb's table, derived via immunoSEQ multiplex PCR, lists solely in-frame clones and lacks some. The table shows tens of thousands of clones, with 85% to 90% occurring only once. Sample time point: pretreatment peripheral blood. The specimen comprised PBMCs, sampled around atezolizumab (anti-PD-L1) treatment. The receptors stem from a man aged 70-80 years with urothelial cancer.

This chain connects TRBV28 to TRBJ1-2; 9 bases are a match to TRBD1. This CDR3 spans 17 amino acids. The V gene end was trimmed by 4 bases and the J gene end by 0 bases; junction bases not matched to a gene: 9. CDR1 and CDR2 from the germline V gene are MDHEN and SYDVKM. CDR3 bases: TGTGCCAGCAGTTCTCCGGGACAGGGAGTTTCTAACTATGGCTACACCTTC. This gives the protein CASSSPGQGVSNYGYTF.

CDR3 sequence reads: CASSRLAGGGYNEQFF. DNA for the CDR3: TGTGCCAGCAGCCGACTGGCGGGAGGGGGTTACAATGAGCAGTTCTTC. V and J are TRBV7-9 and TRBJ2-1; 9 bases are shared with TRBD2. Germline values: CDR1 SEHNR, CDR2 FQNEAQ (reference sequence). The V and J ends lost 5 bases and 4 bases, in that order; junction bases with no gene match: 9. The CDR3 sequence is 16 residues long.

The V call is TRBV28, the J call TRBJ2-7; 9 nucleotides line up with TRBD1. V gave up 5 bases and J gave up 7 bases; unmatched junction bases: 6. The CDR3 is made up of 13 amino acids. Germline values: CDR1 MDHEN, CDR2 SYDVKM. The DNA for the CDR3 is TGTGCCAGCAGTCCCGGGACAGGGAATGAGCAGTACTTC. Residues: CASSPGTGNEQYF.

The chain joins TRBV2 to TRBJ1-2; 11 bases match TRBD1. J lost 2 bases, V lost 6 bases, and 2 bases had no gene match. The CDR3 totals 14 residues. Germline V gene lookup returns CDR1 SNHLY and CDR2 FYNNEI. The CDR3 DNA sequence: TGTGCCAGCAGGGGGACAGGGGGGAACTATGGCTACACCTTC. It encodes CASRGTGGNYGYTF.